This T cell receptor beta chain was recorded in a study of blood T cell repertoires in COVID-19. Looking at the study overall: T cells, B-cell-depleted T cells, or PBMCs provided the cDNA or gDNA that served as material.

Some clones are missing from TCRdb's copy, which holds only in-frame ones; the method was immunoSEQ multiplex PCR. The sample holds approximately 60,000 clones, roughly four fifths seen once. CDR3 length: 17 amino acids. The J segment lost 0 bases and the V segment lost 0 bases, leaving 3 bases of the junction unmatched. CDR1 and CDR2 (germline): SEHNR, FQNEAQ (reference sequence). The J gene is TRBJ1-5, the V gene TRBV7-9; 9 bases map to TRBD1. This TCR was sampled from a man in his fifties or sixties with acute or convalescent COVID-19. Sequences were obtained from peripheral blood. For the CDR3, the DNA is TGTGCCAGCAGCTTAGCCGGGACAGGGCGTAGCAATCAGCCCCAGCATTTT. This sequence encodes CASSLAGTGRSNQPQHF.